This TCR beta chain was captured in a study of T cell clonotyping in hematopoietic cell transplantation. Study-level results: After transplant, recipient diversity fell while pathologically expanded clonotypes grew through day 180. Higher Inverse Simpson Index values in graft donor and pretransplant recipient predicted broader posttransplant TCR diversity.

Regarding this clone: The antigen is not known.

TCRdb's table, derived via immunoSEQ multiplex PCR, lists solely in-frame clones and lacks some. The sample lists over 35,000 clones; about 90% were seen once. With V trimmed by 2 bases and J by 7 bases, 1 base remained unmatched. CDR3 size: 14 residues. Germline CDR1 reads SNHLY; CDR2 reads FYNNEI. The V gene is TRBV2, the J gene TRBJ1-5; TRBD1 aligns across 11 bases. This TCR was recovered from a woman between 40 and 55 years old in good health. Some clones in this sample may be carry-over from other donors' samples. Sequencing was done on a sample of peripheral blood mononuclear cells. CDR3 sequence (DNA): TGTGCCAGCAGTGAATGGGACAGGGGGCAGCCCCAGCATTTT. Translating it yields CASSEWDRGQPQHF.